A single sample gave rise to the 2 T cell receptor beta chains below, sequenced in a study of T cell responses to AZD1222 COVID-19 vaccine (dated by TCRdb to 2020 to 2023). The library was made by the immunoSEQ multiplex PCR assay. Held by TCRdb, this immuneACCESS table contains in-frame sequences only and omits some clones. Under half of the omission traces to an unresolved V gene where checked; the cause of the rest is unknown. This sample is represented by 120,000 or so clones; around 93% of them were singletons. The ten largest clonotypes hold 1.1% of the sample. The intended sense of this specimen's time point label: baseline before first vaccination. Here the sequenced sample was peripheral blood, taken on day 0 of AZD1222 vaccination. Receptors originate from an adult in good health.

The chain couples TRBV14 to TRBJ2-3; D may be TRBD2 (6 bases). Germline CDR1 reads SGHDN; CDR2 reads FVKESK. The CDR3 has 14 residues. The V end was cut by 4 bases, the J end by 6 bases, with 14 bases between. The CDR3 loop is CASSPGTARDTQYF. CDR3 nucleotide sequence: TGTGCCAGCAGCCCCGGGACTGCGAGGGATACGCAGTATTTT.

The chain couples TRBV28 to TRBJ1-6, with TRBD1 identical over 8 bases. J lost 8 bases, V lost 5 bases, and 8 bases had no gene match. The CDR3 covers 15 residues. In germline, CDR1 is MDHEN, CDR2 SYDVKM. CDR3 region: CASSPPLTGDSPLHF. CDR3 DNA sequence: TGTGCCAGCAGTCCCCCTCTGACAGGGGATTCACCCCTCCACTTT.